Listed here are 28 T cell receptor beta chains from one sample, sequenced in a study of shared clonotypes between healthy human individuals. The table came from immunoSEQ multiplex PCR; TCRdb's copy has only in-frame clones and leaves some out. Here the sample spans some 470,000 clones, 76% being singletons. Material for sequencing was PBMCs. Every receptor here comes from a woman aged 40 to 49 in good health. Some clones in this sample may be carry-over from other donors' samples.

This clone was seen only a few times. This sample includes further DNA sequences coding for the same CDR3. V gene TRBV5-1 combines with J gene TRBJ2-7; D possibly corresponds to TRBD1 (6 bases). The CDR3 has 13 amino acids. CDR1 is SGHRS, CDR2 YFSETQ, per germline. With 0 bases removed from V and 2 bases from J, the gap between germline ends came to 6 bases. The CDR3 coding sequence is TGCGCCAGCAGCTTGGAGGGGGCCTACGAGCAGTACTTC. Translated, it gives CASSLEGAYEQYF.

The V and J genes are TRBV20-1 and TRBJ2-7; D might be TRBD1 (6 bases). The CDR3 sequence is 11 residues long. The V gene lost 5 bases and the J gene lost 6 bases, with 11 bases spanning the gap. From germline, CDR1 is DFQATT and CDR2 SNEGSKA (reference sequence). In DNA form, the CDR3 reads TGCAGTGCTCGCCGGGACACCGAGCAGTACTTC. This encodes CSARRDTEQYF.

The chain employs TRBV28 and TRBJ2-6, with D possibly TRBD1 on 6 matching bases. The CDR3 loop spans 17 amino acids. The germline V gene encodes CDR1 MDHEN and CDR2 SYDVKM. The V end was cut by 5 bases, the J end by 0 bases, with 14 bases between. The CDR3 sequence: CASSVRQANSGANVLTF. The DNA of the CDR3 is TGTGCCAGCAGTGTCCGACAGGCGAACTCTGGGGCCAACGTCCTGACTTTC. Using reference TRBV28 and TRBJ2-6 for the parts outside the CDR3, the full variable domain is DVKVTQSSRYLVKRTGEKVFLECVQDMDHENMFWYRQDPGLGLRLIYFSYDVKMKEKGDIPEGYSVSREKKERFSLILESASTNQTSMYLCASSVRQANSGANVLTFGAGSRLTVL.

The chain employs TRBV27 and TRBJ2-1; 11 bases fit TRBD2. This CDR3 is built from 15 residues. Trimming took 5 bases from V and 6 from J; bases not matched to a gene: 6. In germline, CDR1 is MNHEY, CDR2 SMNVEV (reference sequence). Written as DNA, the CDR3 is TGTGCCAGCAGTAGGGGGGGACTAGCGGCCAATGAGCAGTTCTTC. Protein product: CASSRGGLAANEQFF.

In this sample, this clone turned up a few times. V is TRBV28 and J is TRBJ1-2; no firm D call. Germline V gene sequence: CDR1 MDHEN, CDR2 SYDVKM. This CDR3 contains 11 residues. Trimming pared 8 bases from V and 3 bases from J, leaving 7 bases between. CDR3 sequence reads: CASGQDYGYTF. The CDR3 region has the DNA TGTGCCAGCGGGCAGGACTATGGCTACACCTTC.

At least ten counts were recorded for this clone. The gene calls are TRBV18 and TRBJ2-7; D gene ambiguous. The CDR3 has 14 amino acids. V gave up 0 bases and J gave up 4 bases, with 10 bases separating them. Germline V gives CDR1 KGHSH, CDR2 LQKENI. CDR3 in amino acids: CASSPPLRNYEQYF. The CDR3 nucleotides are TGTGCCAGCTCACCACCATTGCGCAATTACGAGCAGTACTTC.

The V gene is TRBV5-6, the J gene TRBJ2-5; no definite D call. CDR1 and CDR2 from the germline V gene are SGHDT and YYEEEE. V gave up 2 bases and J gave up 2 bases, with 10 bases separating them. The CDR3 consists of 14 residues. The CDR3 protein is CASSFGLPQETQYF. CDR3 nucleotides: TGTGCCAGCAGCTTTGGGCTACCACAAGAGACCCAGTACTTC.

V is TRBV4-2 and J is TRBJ1-5; D is possibly TRBD1 (5 bases). This CDR3 contains 15 residues. The ends were cut back, 2 bases at V and 5 bases at J, with 13 bases in the middle. The germline V gene encodes CDR1 LGHNA and CDR2 YNFKEQ. CDR3 sequence (DNA): TGTGCCAGCAGCCAACGGGAGGGAGGGGATCAGCCCCAGCATTTT. Translating it yields CASSQREGGDQPQHF.

A few counts support this clone. CDR3 DNA sequence: TGTGCCAGCAGCTTACGCCGTGGGTGGGATGAGCAGTTCTTC. Translated, it gives CASSLRRGWDEQFF. The chain combines TRBV7-3 with TRBJ2-1; D gene uncertain. Germline V gene lookup returns CDR1 SGHTA and CDR2 FQGTGA. Trimming stripped 2 bases from V and 8 bases from J, with 13 bases between. The CDR3 length is 14 residues. Filled out from reference TRBV7-3 and TRBJ2-1, the complete variable domain reads GAGVSQTPSNKVTEKGKYVELRCDPISGHTALYWYRQSLGQGPEFLIYFQGTGAADDSGLPNDRFFAVRPEGSVSTLKIQRTERGDSAVYLCASSLRRGWDEQFFGPGTRLTVL.

Notes on this clone: A far larger clone is a single base away, which makes a read error likely. The chain links TRBV5-1 to TRBJ2-3; D gene unclear. The germline gives CDR1 SGHRS, CDR2 YFSETQ. Between the trimmed V and J ends, which lost 4 bases and 0 bases, there was a span of 9 bases. This CDR3 is 14 amino acids long. The CDR3 sequence is CASSPTSSTDTQYF. In DNA form, the CDR3 reads TGCGCCAGCAGCCCTACATCTAGCACAGATACGCAGTATTTT. The whole variable domain, remainder taken from reference TRBV5-1 and TRBJ2-3, is KAGVTQTPRYLIKTRGQQVTLSCSPISGHRSVSWYQQTPGQGLQFLFEYFSETQRNKGNFPGRFSGRQFSNSRSEMNVSTLELGDSALYLCASSPTSSTDTQYFGPGTRLTVL.

This rearrangement joins TRBV28 to TRBJ2-7, with a tentative D call TRBD1 (7 bases). Germline V gene lookup returns CDR1 MDHEN and CDR2 SYDVKM. The CDR3 spans 13 residues. Trimming removed 11 bases from V and 2 bases from J, with 16 bases in between. The CDR3 bases are TGTGCCGCCGTCGGGGGACAGACCTACGAGCAGTACTTC. This gives the protein CAAVGGQTYEQYF.

V and J are TRBV7-3 and TRBJ2-2, with no clear D. CDR1 is SGHTA and CDR2 is FQGTGA in the germline V gene. Trimming removed 5 bases from V and 1 base from J, with 2 bases in between. The length of the CDR3 is 12 residues. CDR3 in DNA: TGTGCCAGCAGCAAGAACACCGGGGAGCTGTTTTTT. This translates into CASSKNTGELFF. Full variable domain (remainder filled in from reference TRBV7-3 and TRBJ2-2): GAGVSQTPSNKVTEKGKYVELRCDPISGHTALYWYRQSLGQGPEFLIYFQGTGAADDSGLPNDRFFAVRPEGSVSTLKIQRTERGDSAVYLCASSKNTGELFFGEGSRLTVL.

The chain combines TRBV6-5 with TRBJ2-3; 9 nucleotides match TRBD2. Unmatched junction bases numbered 4, after V lost 6 bases and J lost 6 bases. This CDR3 contains 13 residues. Germline CDR1 and CDR2: MNHEY and SVGAGI. CDR3 DNA: TGTGCCAGCAGACGAGCGGGAGGCGATACGCAGTATTTT. Its translation is CASRRAGGDTQYF.

The V and J genes are TRBV29-1 and TRBJ2-5; 7 bases map to TRBD2. CDR3 length: 12 amino acids. The germline V gene has CDR1 SQVTM and CDR2 ANQGSEA. The junction had 7 bases not matched to a gene; V was cut back by 1 base and J by 11 bases. Here the CDR3 DNA reads TGCAGCGTTGAAGTTGGGGCGGGGGAGCAGTACTTC. It specifies CSVEVGAGEQYF.

The chain employs TRBV7-2 and TRBJ2-1, with D uncertain. CDR3 length: 13 amino acids. Germline CDR1 and CDR2: SGHTA and FQGNSA. The V end lost 2 bases, the J end lost 3 bases, and 5 bases lay between the germline ends. CDR3 DNA sequence: TGTGCCAGCAGCTTAAGGGACTACAATGAGCAGTTCTTC. As protein: CASSLRDYNEQFF. Using reference TRBV7-2 and TRBJ2-1 for the parts outside the CDR3, the full variable domain is GAGVSQSPSNKVTEKGKDVELRCDPISGHTALYWYRQSLGQGLEFLIYFQGNSAPDKSGLPSDRFSAERTGGSVSTLTIQRTQQEDSAVYLCASSLRDYNEQFFGPGTRLTVL.

This clone was seen just once. The CDR3 here is CASSSQVGEQAFF. The CDR3 nucleotides are TGTGCCAGCAGCTCCCAGGTAGGGGAGCAAGCTTTCTTT. The chain joins TRBV7-3 to TRBJ1-1; possibly TRBD1 for D (5 bases). This CDR3 has 13 amino acids. The germline V gene encodes CDR1 SGHTA and CDR2 FQGTGA. V dropped 4 bases and J dropped 9 bases, with 15 bases sitting between them. Variable domain in full (rest from reference TRBV7-3 and TRBJ1-1): GAGVSQTPSNKVTEKGKYVELRCDPISGHTALYWYRQSLGQGPEFLIYFQGTGAADDSGLPNDRFFAVRPEGSVSTLKIQRTERGDSAVYLCASSSQVGEQAFFGQGTRLTVV.

V gene TRBV29-1 combines with J gene TRBJ2-1; D is possibly TRBD2 (6 bases). The V gene's germline CDR1 is SQVTM and CDR2 ANQGSEA. This CDR3 region has 19 residues. The ends were cut back, 1 base at V and 8 bases at J, with 30 bases in the middle. As DNA, the CDR3 is TGCAGCGTTGAAGTCCTAACACTGGTGGGCGGGAAAACAAGGGATGAGCAGTTCTTC. Translation gives CSVEVLTLVGGKTRDEQFF.

V is TRBV2 and J is TRBJ1-2; D call uncertain. The CDR3 runs 14 residues. CDR1 is SNHLY, CDR2 FYNNEI, per germline. The V gene lost 4 bases and the J gene lost 7 bases, with 16 bases spanning the gap. CDR3 in amino acids: CASSVIAGIFGYTF. CDR3 bases: TGTGCCAGCAGTGTAATTGCGGGGATTTTTGGCTACACCTTC.

The V call is TRBV19, the J call TRBJ1-6, with TRBD1 matching over 8 bases. Germline-derived CDR1 and CDR2 are LNHDA and SQIVND (reference sequence). V dropped 5 bases and J dropped 8; count of bases not matched to a gene: 11. The CDR3 is made up of 16 amino acids. The DNA for the CDR3 is TGTGCCAGTAGTCAGACAGGGGCGTTTCGTGATTCACCCCTCCACTTT. Protein product: CASSQTGAFRDSPLHF.

As regards this clone: Other DNA sequences in the sample encode the same CDR3. V usage is TRBV9 and J usage is TRBJ1-2, with a possible D match to TRBD1 (6 bases). Trimming removed 0 bases at V and 3 bases at J, with 6 bases between. The CDR3 covers 13 residues. CDR1 and CDR2 from the germline V gene are SGDLS and YYNGEE. CDR3 residues: CASSVGTDYGYTF. The DNA for the CDR3 is TGTGCCAGCAGCGTAGGGACAGACTATGGCTACACCTTC.

V usage is TRBV10-2 and J usage is TRBJ2-7; D possibly corresponds to TRBD2 (6 bases). The CDR3 is made up of 16 amino acids. V lost 6 bases and J 0 bases, leaving 18 bases between the germline ends. The germline CDR1 and CDR2 sequences are WSHSY and SAAADI. The CDR3 here is CASRDFGRKSSYEQYF. DNA of the CDR3: TGCGCCAGCAGGGATTTCGGGAGAAAGAGCTCCTACGAGCAGTACTTC.

Only one count was recorded for this clone. This rearrangement joins TRBV7-9 to TRBJ2-2; D possibly corresponds to TRBD1 (5 bases). V dropped 5 bases and J dropped 1 base, with 11 bases sitting between them. CDR3 size: 15 residues. CDR1 SEHNR and CDR2 FQNEAQ come from the germline V gene (reference sequence). The CDR3 spells CASSAWTQNTGELFF. Written as DNA, the CDR3 is TGTGCCAGCAGCGCATGGACACAGAACACCGGGGAGCTGTTTTTT.

As regards this clone: A much bigger clone sits one base away, suggesting this may be a read error. The V and J genes are TRBV18 and TRBJ1-2, with a possible D match to TRBD1 (6 bases). Per the germline V gene, CDR1 is KGHSH and CDR2 is LQKENI. This CDR3 has 16 residues. Between the trimmed V and J ends, which lost 2 bases and 3 bases, there was a span of 16 bases. CDR3 sequence: CASSPNEDRRYYGYTF. Here the CDR3 DNA reads TGTGCCAGCTCACCAAATGAAGACAGGCGTTACTATGGCTACACCTTC.

The chain couples TRBV2 to TRBJ2-4; unclear D gene. V shed 5 bases and J shed 8 bases, with 13 bases lying between them. The CDR3 has 13 residues. Germline assignment: CDR1 SNHLY and CDR2 FYNNEI. The CDR3 spells CASSQRFWDIQYF. The CDR3 coding sequence is TGTGCCAGCAGTCAGAGGTTTTGGGACATTCAGTACTTC.

Turning to this clone: This likely came from a read error, as a far larger clone is one base away. Other DNA sequences in this specimen translate into the identical CDR3. The J gene is TRBJ1-4, the V gene TRBV9; possible D gene TRBD1, 5 bases. This CDR3 region has 13 residues. CDR1 SGDLS and CDR2 YYNGEE come from the germline V gene. CDR3 bases: TGTGCTAGCAGCGTAGAAGTTGGAGGGGATCTGTTTTTT. It encodes CASSVEVGGDLFF.

The chain has TRBV2 and TRBJ1-5; D is ambiguous. Trimming removed 9 bases at V and 0 bases at J, with 9 bases between. The CDR3 is made up of 13 amino acids. Per the germline V gene, CDR1 is SNHLY and CDR2 is FYNNEI. For the CDR3, the DNA is TGTGCCAGTGGGTTGGGTAGCAATCAGCCCCAGCATTTT. Its protein product is CASGLGSNQPQHF.

J is TRBJ2-1 and V is TRBV21-1; TRBD2, the table's D call, was not compared with the DNA. TRBV21-1 is tagged as a pseudogene. CDR3 length equals 16 residues. CDR3 residues: CASSKPQRERDNEQFF. The CDR3 DNA sequence: TGTGCCAGCAGCAAACCCCAGCGGGAGAGGGACAATGAGCAGTTCTTC.

This clone has a count of ten or more. The chain carries TRBV9 and TRBJ2-1; D is unclear. This CDR3 has 15 residues. V lost 0 bases and J 4 bases, leaving 11 bases between the germline ends. Germline CDR1 reads SGDLS; CDR2 reads YYNGEE. CDR3 amino acids: CASSVGGMQYNEQFF. CDR3 bases: TGTGCCAGCAGCGTAGGTGGGATGCAGTACAATGAGCAGTTCTTC.